The 27 T cell receptor beta chains below all came from one sample that was sequenced in a study of cytomegalovirus exposure and HLA in healthy donors. 60 Vbeta and 13 Jbeta primers were used in PCR. Clones were read by immunoSEQ multiplex PCR, and TCRdb kept only the in-frame ones, dropping some. The sample carries some 190,000 clones, about 82% recorded once. What was sequenced was PBMCs. All receptors derive from a man aged 18 to 30 in good health and CMV-seronegative.

The V gene is TRBV6-5, the J gene TRBJ2-7; maybe TRBD2 (6 bases). The V end lost 6 bases, the J end lost 4 bases, and 13 bases lay between the germline ends. Germline lookup yields CDR1 MNHEY and CDR2 SVGAGI. The CDR3 totals 13 residues. The CDR3, as DNA: TGTGCCAGCAGGGGAGGCGGAGCATACGAGCAGTACTTC. Its translation is CASRGGGAYEQYF.

The chain is built from TRBV10-2 and TRBJ2-5; tentative D call: TRBD1 (6 bases). This CDR3 has 13 amino acids. Germline V gives CDR1 WSHSY, CDR2 SAAADI. V was cut by 5 bases and J by 3 bases, with 10 bases left in between. CDR3: CASSFAGEETQYF. DNA of the CDR3: TGCGCCAGCAGTTTTGCAGGGGAAGAGACCCAGTACTTC.

The rearrangement joins TRBV10-1 to TRBJ2-5, with D possibly being TRBD1 (6 bases). V lost 1 base to trimming and J lost 5 bases, with 14 bases between them. The CDR3 has 15 residues. Germline lookup yields CDR1 WNHNN and CDR2 SYGVQD (reference sequence). The CDR3 spells CASSEWGLAGETQYF. CDR3 coding DNA: TGCGCCAGCAGTGAGTGGGGGCTAGCTGGGGAGACCCAGTACTTC.

The rearrangement joins TRBV29-1 to TRBJ1-3; 7 bases line up with TRBD1. Germline CDR1 is SQVTM and CDR2 is ANQGSEA. CDR3 length: 19 residues. The trim removed 4 bases at V and 3 bases at J, leaving 21 bases unmatched. DNA for the CDR3: TGCAGCGTTGTTACCTTGTCGGGGGGGGGAACAGGGGTTGGAAACACCATATATTTT. Amino acid sequence: CSVVTLSGGGTGVGNTIYF.

The CDR3 sequence: CASSMRQGNGYTF. CDR3 DNA sequence: TGTGCCAGTAGTATGAGGCAGGGGAATGGCTACACCTTC. The chain links TRBV19 to TRBJ1-2; tentative D call: TRBD1 (6 bases). CDR1 is LNHDA and CDR2 is SQIVND in the germline V gene (reference sequence). CDR3 size: 13 residues. V lost 3 bases and J lost 6, with 11 bases in between.

This clone has only a few counts. The chain links TRBV6-5 to TRBJ1-2, with D uncertain. CDR1 and CDR2 from the germline V gene are MNHEY and SVGAGI. Between the trimmed V and J ends, which lost 6 bases and 2 bases, there was a span of 10 bases. The CDR3 runs 13 residues. The CDR3 sequence is CASSPDTNYGYTF. CDR3 in DNA: TGTGCCAGCAGCCCCGACACCAACTATGGCTACACCTTC.

Here the CDR3 reads CASSVEGEHMNTEAFF. CDR3 nucleotide sequence: TGTGCCAGCAGCGTAGAGGGGGAACATATGAACACTGAAGCTTTCTTT. The chain recombines TRBV9 with TRBJ1-1; weak D call: TRBD1 (6 bases). There are 16 residues in the CDR3. The V and J ends lost 0 bases and 0 bases respectively, with 12 bases between them. CDR1 SGDLS and CDR2 YYNGEE come from the germline V gene.

This chain connects TRBV20-1 to TRBJ2-3, with D perhaps TRBD1 (6 bases). This CDR3 is built from 11 residues. The ends were cut back, 8 bases at V and 4 bases at J, with 10 bases in the middle. Germline lookup yields CDR1 DFQATT and CDR2 SNEGSKA (reference sequence). CDR3 region: CSPTGSDTQYF. The CDR3 DNA reads as TGCAGTCCGACAGGATCAGATACGCAGTATTTT.

V is TRBV10-1 and J is TRBJ1-1, with TRBD1 identical over 9 bases. The V gene's germline CDR1 is WNHNN and CDR2 SYGVQD (reference sequence). J gave up 6 bases and V 5 bases, and 7 bases lay outside the gene matches. The CDR3 sequence is 14 residues long. CDR3 DNA: TGCGCCAGCAGTCTCGGACAGGGGAGGGCTGAAGCTTTCTTT. This encodes CASSLGQGRAEAFF.

This rearrangement joins TRBV30 to TRBJ2-5; no clear D. Germline values: CDR1 GTSNPN, CDR2 SVGIG (reference sequence). Deletions cut 2 bases from V and 5 bases from J, with 6 bases between. This CDR3 contains 11 residues. The chain's CDR3 is CAWSPRETQYF. The CDR3 DNA reads TGTGCCTGGAGTCCTCGGGAGACCCAGTACTTC.

The chain has TRBV7-9 and TRBJ1-4; 8 bases line up with TRBD1. The CDR3 covers 14 residues. Germline V lookup: CDR1 SEHNR, CDR2 FQNEAQ (reference sequence). V shed 1 base, J shed 6 bases, and the junction held 1 base outside the gene matches. CDR3 in amino acids: CASSLDRGDEKLFF. CDR3 bases: TGTGCCAGCAGCTTAGACAGGGGGGATGAAAAACTGTTTTTT. The whole variable domain, filled in from reference TRBV7-9 and TRBJ1-4, reads DTGVSQNPRHKITKRGQNVTFRCDPISEHNRLYWYRQTLGQGPEFLTYFQNEAQLEKSRLLSDRFSAERPKGSFSTLEIQRTEQGDSAMYLCASSLDRGDEKLFFGSGTQLSVL.

J is TRBJ1-1 and V is TRBV7-8, with 9 bases matching TRBD1. V was pared by 3 bases and J by 8 bases, with 1 base of the junction left unmatched. Germline V gene lookup returns CDR1 SGHVS and CDR2 FQNEAQ. This CDR3 region has 12 residues. CDR3 protein: CASSFGQGEAFF. CDR3 DNA sequence: TGTGCCAGCAGCTTCGGACAGGGGGAAGCTTTCTTT.

The rearrangement uses TRBV28 and TRBJ2-7; TRBD1 might be the D (6 bases). The V end lost 5 bases, the J end lost 2 bases, and 16 bases lay between the germline ends. The CDR3 has 15 residues. The germline gives CDR1 MDHEN, CDR2 SYDVKM. For the CDR3, the DNA is TGTGCCAGCAGTACCCCCGGGACACGAACCTACGAGCAGTACTTC. As protein: CASSTPGTRTYEQYF.

The rearrangement joins TRBV5-1 to TRBJ1-2, with 7 bases aligning to TRBD1. From germline, CDR1 is SGHRS and CDR2 YFSETQ. The CDR3 consists of 13 residues. Losses at the gene ends were 0 bases for V and 9 bases for J; bases not matched to a gene: 5. The CDR3 bases are TGCGCCAGCAGCTTGGAGTCAGGGGGTAGCTACACCTTC. It is translated as CASSLESGGSYTF.

This rearrangement joins TRBV21-1 to TRBJ2-5; the D call TRBD2 from the table was never checked on the DNA. TRBV21-1 is marked as a pseudogene. This CDR3 has 12 amino acids. CDR3: CASSNESETQYF. CDR3 nucleotide sequence: TGTGCCAGCAGCAATGAGTCAGAGACCCAGTACTTC.

This clone has a handful of counts. The gene calls are TRBV6-5 and TRBJ2-2, with 8 bases aligning to TRBD1. CDR3 size: 15 residues. CDR1 is MNHEY and CDR2 is SVGAGI in the germline V gene. The J segment lost 3 bases and the V segment lost 5 bases, leaving 5 bases of the junction unmatched. CDR3 protein: CASSRQTGDTGELFF. The CDR3 DNA sequence: TGTGCCAGCAGTCGTCAGACAGGGGACACCGGGGAGCTGTTTTTT.

This chain uses TRBV5-1 with TRBJ1-2, with 8 bases that match TRBD1. The CDR3 has 13 residues. Per germline, CDR1 SGHRS and CDR2 YFSETQ. The J segment lost 7 bases and the V segment lost 4 bases, leaving 6 bases of the junction unmatched. CDR3: CASSHRTGSGYTF. In DNA form, the CDR3 reads TGCGCCAGCAGCCATAGGACAGGGTCTGGCTACACCTTC.

CDR3 residues: CASRQGSGQPQHF. The DNA of the CDR3 is TGTGCCAGCAGACAGGGTTCGGGTCAGCCCCAGCATTTT. The chain recombines TRBV28 with TRBJ1-5, with D maybe TRBD1 (6 bases). The length of the CDR3 is 13 residues. The germline gives CDR1 MDHEN, CDR2 SYDVKM. V gave up 6 bases and J gave up 6 bases, with 12 bases separating them.

The rearrangement joins TRBV18 to TRBJ1-1; D may be TRBD1 (5 bases). V lost 0 bases, J lost 3 bases, and 11 bases lay in between. The CDR3 totals 15 residues. CDR1 is KGHSH, CDR2 LQKENI, per germline. Here the CDR3 reads CASSPPIIRDTEAFF. CDR3 bases: TGTGCCAGCTCACCACCCATAATCAGGGACACTGAAGCTTTCTTT.

This clone has more than one count but fewer than ten. The chain links TRBV28 to TRBJ1-2, with D possibly matching TRBD1 (5 bases). The ends were cut back, 3 bases at V and 7 bases at J, with 15 bases in the middle. CDR1 and CDR2 (germline): MDHEN, SYDVKM. The CDR3 contains 14 residues. CDR3 sequence: CASSLEQGGTGYTF. CDR3 nucleotides: TGTGCCAGCAGTTTGGAGCAGGGAGGCACTGGCTACACCTTC.

This sequence joins TRBV7-9 and TRBJ1-6; maybe TRBD1 (6 bases). The germline V gene encodes CDR1 SEHNR and CDR2 FQNEAQ (reference sequence). CDR3 length equals 15 residues. Trimming removed 3 bases from V and 6 bases from J, with 12 bases in between. CDR3 loop: CASSFKTGLNSPLHF. CDR3 bases: TGTGCCAGCAGCTTTAAGACAGGACTTAATTCACCCCTCCACTTT.

The gene calls are TRBV2 and TRBJ1-3; D perhaps matches TRBD1 (5 bases). Trimming removed 1 base at V and 0 bases at J, with 16 bases between. From germline, CDR1 is SNHLY and CDR2 FYNNEI. The CDR3 is 18 residues long. In DNA, the CDR3 is TGTGCCAGCAGTGAAGATGCGGGGGTGGATGACTCTGGAAACACCATATATTTT. Residues: CASSEDAGVDDSGNTIYF.

The genes are TRBV27 and TRBJ1-2; 8 nucleotides agree with TRBD1. This CDR3 is 14 amino acids long. The V gene end was trimmed by 5 bases and the J gene end by 8 bases; junction bases not matched to a gene: 10. Germline CDR1 and CDR2: MNHEY and SMNVEV (reference sequence). CDR3 sequence: CASSPRTGGDGYTF. The CDR3 DNA follows: TGTGCCAGCAGTCCTCGAACAGGGGGAGACGGCTACACCTTC.

The chain recombines TRBV5-4 with TRBJ2-2; 11 bases line up with TRBD2. Looked up from germline, CDR1 is SGHNT and CDR2 is YYREEE (reference sequence). The length of the CDR3 is 19 residues. Trimming removed 3 bases from V and 5 bases from J; junction bases left unmatched: 15. The CDR3 region is CASSSLRTSGGGGTGELFF. The CDR3 bases are TGTGCCAGCAGCTCCCTCAGAACTAGCGGGGGTGGTGGTACCGGGGAGCTGTTTTTT. The full variable domain, its missing parts supplied by reference TRBV5-4 and TRBJ2-2, is ETGVTQSPTHLIKTRGQQVTLRCSSQSGHNTVSWYQQALGQGPQFIFQYYREEENGRGNFPPRFSGLQFPNYSSELNVNALELDDSALYLCASSSLRTSGGGGTGELFFGEGSRLTVL.

The chain couples TRBV29-1 to TRBJ2-2; the match to TRBD1 covers 7 bases. Germline CDR1 is SQVTM and CDR2 is ANQGSEA. V shed 7 bases and J 0 bases; nucleotides not matched to a gene: 5. This CDR3 contains 14 residues. In DNA, the CDR3 is TGCAGCGGAGGACAGGCTACGAACACCGGGGAGCTGTTTTTT. Encoded protein: CSGGQATNTGELFF.

The chain joins TRBV27 to TRBJ1-5; the match to TRBD1 covers 7 bases. Germline CDR1 and CDR2: MNHEY and SMNVEV (reference sequence). Trimming cost V 4 bases and J 2 bases; bases outside gene matches: 11. The CDR3 consists of 17 residues. CDR3 in amino acids: CASSSFYRQGRNQPQHF. The DNA of the CDR3 is TGTGCCAGCAGTTCCTTCTATCGACAGGGCCGCAATCAGCCCCAGCATTTT.

The rearrangement links TRBV5-1 to TRBJ2-5; D gene ambiguous. V shed 4 bases and J shed 3 bases, with 10 bases lying between them. Germline CDR1 is SGHRS and CDR2 is YFSETQ. The CDR3 has 13 residues. CDR3 loop: CASSPLSEETQYF. In DNA form, the CDR3 reads TGCGCCAGCAGCCCCCTTTCAGAAGAGACCCAGTACTTC.